This note documents a single T cell receptor beta chain sequence. After extraction with the RNeasy kit, roughly 0.45 to 1 ug of the RNA was reverse transcribed using random hexamers. With immunoSEQ multiplex PCR, TCR beta CDR3 was amplified across 54 Vbeta and 13 Jbeta. Each CDR3 protein is one row after TCRdb ran MiXCR on the immunoSEQ multiplex PCR reads. Among approximately 190,000 distinct CDR3 sequences listed, approximately 93% were seen once. TCR beta sequences were obtained from blood CD8+ and CD4+ T cells. Both CD4+ and CD8+ T cells were negatively isolated, and TEMRA cells underwent FACS enrichment. V was pared by 3 bases and J by 0 bases, with 12 bases between. CDR1 is SGHVS, CDR2 FQNEAQ, per germline. This CDR3 is built from 16 residues. This specimen comes from a study of CD8 T cells in Susac syndrome.

The sample taken for sequencing was CD4+ T cells from PBMCs. This clonotype was obtained from a human donor in good health. V usage is TRBV7-8 and J usage is TRBJ1-5; D unresolved. The CDR3 DNA sequence: TGTGCCAGCAGCTTGAGCCGGCAGAATAGCAATCAGCCCCAGCATTTT. This sequence encodes CASSLSRQNSNQPQHF.